This T cell receptor beta chain comes out of a study of blood T cell repertoires in COVID-19. Study as a whole: From the United States, Italy and Spain came samples of acute and convalescent COVID-19.

V trimming: 4 bases; J trimming: 3 bases; junction bases outside the gene matches: 8. CDR3 size: 17 residues. Germline CDR1 is MNHNS and CDR2 is SASEGT. In the study's own analysis: Cell counts per sample came from amplifying reference gene primers. Sequencing was performed with immunoSEQ multiplex PCR; in TCRdb, only in-frame clones are kept and a portion is missing. The V and J calls and the clone size are those of that table, but D and trimming were determined from the DNA. The sample has 150,000 to 200,000 clones, 80% to 90% seen once. The specimen sequenced was peripheral blood. The receptor was isolated from a man in his sixties with acute or convalescent COVID-19. This rearrangement joins TRBV6-1 to TRBJ2-2; 10 nucleotides line up with TRBD1. CDR3 region: CASSATPGQGHTGELFF. CDR3 DNA sequence: TGTGCCAGCAGTGCCACACCGGGACAGGGGCACACCGGGGAGCTGTTTTTT.